Shown below are 22 T cell receptor beta chains from a single sample sequenced in a study of graft-versus-host responses after intestinal transplantation. The repertoire was sequenced with immunoSEQ multiplex PCR; TCRdb's copy has only in-frame clones and lacks some. The profile shows some 35,000 clones, around 94% of them singletons. The antigens for these receptors are not known. This material consisted of unstimulated CD4+ T cells sorted from spleen or lymph node cells, taken before transplant. The receptor set was obtained from a human donor who was the organ donor for an intestinal transplant.

V is TRBV28 and J is TRBJ1-2, with D possibly being TRBD1 (6 bases). CDR1 is MDHEN, CDR2 SYDVKM, per germline. The V and J ends lost 5 bases and 2 bases respectively, with 18 bases between them. This CDR3 region has 16 residues. CDR3 sequence (DNA): TGTGCCAGCAGTCTTACAGGGAAACGAATAAACTATGGCTACACCTTC. Its translation: CASSLTGKRINYGYTF.

This clone has just one count. The genes are TRBV11-3 and TRBJ1-5; D is unclear. This CDR3 contains 13 residues. V shed 0 bases and J shed 6 bases, with 6 bases lying between them. Per the germline V gene, CDR1 is SGHNT and CDR2 is YENEEA. The DNA of the CDR3 is TGTGCCAGCAGCTTAGATTCTCGTCAGCCCCAGCATTTT. This sequence encodes CASSLDSRQPQHF.

This CDR3 reads CASSLVAVNTEAFF. CDR3 DNA: TGTGCCAGCAGCTTAGTGGCGGTTAACACTGAAGCTTTCTTT. The chain employs TRBV7-9 and TRBJ1-1; no clear D. Trimming removed 1 base at V and 2 bases at J, with 8 bases between. Germline V gene data show CDR1 as SEHNR and CDR2 as FQNEAQ (reference sequence). The CDR3 is made up of 14 amino acids.

V and J are TRBV5-1 and TRBJ2-2; the match to TRBD1 covers 8 bases. The CDR3 has 16 amino acids. Per the germline V gene, CDR1 is SGHRS and CDR2 is YFSETQ. V lost 1 base and J lost 6; bases outside the gene matches: 8. The CDR3 spells CASSLMRTGIPGELFF. The CDR3 region has the DNA TGCGCCAGCAGCTTGATGCGGACAGGGATCCCCGGGGAGCTGTTTTTT.

CDR3 nucleotides: TGTGCCAGCAGTTACTCAAGAGGGGGCACTGAAGCTTTCTTT. Translation: CASSYSRGGTEAFF. The chain carries TRBV6-5 and TRBJ1-1, with a possible D match to TRBD1 (6 bases). There are 14 residues in the CDR3. The V end was cut by 0 bases, the J end by 4 bases, with 9 bases between. Germline V gene lookup returns CDR1 MNHEY and CDR2 SVGAGI.

The sample holds one count of this clone. The CDR3 nucleotides read TGTGCCAGCAGCCGCGCAGTTAGCACAGATACGCAGTATTTT. Translated: CASSRAVSTDTQYF. The rearrangement uses TRBV5-5 and TRBJ2-3; D unclear. CDR3 length: 14 residues. Between the trimmed V and J ends, which lost 4 bases and 0 bases, there was a span of 9 bases. Germline V gene sequence: CDR1 SGHKS, CDR2 YYEKEE (reference sequence). The variable domain in full, with the rest retrieved from reference TRBV5-5 and TRBJ2-3, is DAGVTQSPTHLIKTRGQQVTLRCSPISGHKSVSWYQQVLGQGPQFIFQYYEKEERGRGNFPDRFSARQFPNYSSELNVNALLLGDSALYLCASSRAVSTDTQYFGPGTRLTVL.

The V gene is TRBV9, the J gene TRBJ1-2; 8 bases are shared with TRBD1. CDR3 length: 16 amino acids. CDR1 is SGDLS and CDR2 is YYNGEE in the germline V gene. V dropped 0 bases and J dropped 5; count of bases not matched to a gene: 9. The CDR3 coding sequence is TGTGCCAGCAGCGTAGATCTTGACAGGGGCGGTTATGGCTACACCTTC. It translates to CASSVDLDRGGYGYTF.

The CDR3 region is CASSQGTGYNEQFF. In nucleotides, the CDR3 is TGTGCCAGCAGCCAAGGGACGGGGTACAATGAGCAGTTCTTC. The chain carries TRBV4-2 and TRBJ2-1; weak D call: TRBD2 (5 bases). The germline V and J ends were trimmed by 1 base and 4 bases, with 8 bases remaining between them. The CDR3 is 14 amino acids. Germline assignment: CDR1 LGHNA and CDR2 YNFKEQ.

This clone appeared a single time. V gene TRBV19 combines with J gene TRBJ1-6, with D unclear. This CDR3 has 15 residues. V was pared by 1 base and J by 4 bases, with 8 bases between. Germline assignment: CDR1 LNHDA and CDR2 SQIVND (reference sequence). CDR3 sequence reads: CASSIVDGYNSPLHF. The CDR3 region has the DNA TGTGCCAGTAGTATAGTGGACGGATATAATTCACCCCTCCACTTT.

This chain links TRBV7-9 with TRBJ1-6, with D possibly being TRBD1 (6 bases). Trimming cost V 1 base and J 2 bases, with 9 bases left between them. Germline-derived CDR1 and CDR2 are SEHNR and FQNEAQ (reference sequence). This CDR3 comprises 16 residues. This CDR3 is CASSLGQGTYNSPLHF. In nucleotides, the CDR3 is TGTGCCAGCAGCTTAGGTCAGGGGACCTATAATTCACCCCTCCACTTT.

The V call is TRBV5-5, the J call TRBJ2-7; D not certain. Trimming took off 5 bases at V and 4 bases at J, with 10 bases between the two ends. Germline CDR1 is SGHKS and CDR2 is YYEKEE (reference sequence). The CDR3 is made up of 12 amino acids. DNA of the CDR3: TGTGCCAGCAGTCCTGGGCTTTACGAGCAGTACTTC. Encoded protein: CASSPGLYEQYF.

V gene TRBV6-5 combines with J gene TRBJ2-3; TRBD2 aligns across 8 bases. CDR1 is MNHEY and CDR2 is SVGAGI in the germline V gene. V gave up 2 bases and J gave up 4 bases; unmatched junction bases: 8. There are 16 residues in the CDR3. As DNA, the CDR3 is TGTGCCAGCAGTTACAAACGGGGACTAGTCGCAGATACGCAGTATTTT. It specifies CASSYKRGLVADTQYF.

V is TRBV7-2 and J is TRBJ2-5, with D perhaps assigned TRBD1 or TRBD2 (5 bases each). Germline V gene data show CDR1 as SGHTA and CDR2 as FQGNSA. This CDR3 is 14 amino acids long. Trimming took off 0 bases at V and 5 bases at J, with 10 bases between the two ends. The CDR3 loop reads CTSSLARGWETQYF. CDR3 nucleotide sequence: TGTACCAGCAGCTTAGCGAGGGGTTGGGAGACCCAGTACTTC.

The rearrangement uses TRBV19 and TRBJ1-2; D possibly corresponds to TRBD1 (5 bases). CDR3 size: 13 residues. Germline assignment: CDR1 LNHDA and CDR2 SQIVND (reference sequence). Deletions cut 6 bases from V and 4 bases from J, with 12 bases between. CDR3 sequence (DNA): TGTGCCAGTAGGAGACGGGACGGCTATGGCTACACCTTC. Its translation is CASRRRDGYGYTF.

The CDR3 region has the DNA TGTGCCAGCAGAGGACAGGGGCGAGGCCTGAGGCGAGAGACCCAGTACTTC. As protein: CASRGQGRGLRRETQYF. The chain combines TRBV27 with TRBJ2-5; 9 nucleotides line up with TRBD1. V lost 6 bases to trimming and J lost 4 bases; unmatched junction nucleotides: 15. This CDR3 spans 17 amino acids. CDR1 and CDR2 (germline): MNHEY, SMNVEV (reference sequence).

The chain combines TRBV7-2 with TRBJ1-2, with 7 bases fitting TRBD1. CDR1 and CDR2 (germline): SGHTA, FQGNSA. The CDR3 runs to 14 residues. Trimming took 5 bases from V and 0 from J; bases not matched to a gene: 3. The CDR3 is CASSRTGSNYGYTF. The CDR3 coding sequence is TGTGCCAGCAGCCGGACAGGCTCTAACTATGGCTACACCTTC. Looking up the rest from reference TRBV7-2 and TRBJ1-2 gives the full variable domain: GAGVSQSPSNKVTEKGKDVELRCDPISGHTALYWYRQSLGQGLEFLIYFQGNSAPDKSGLPSDRFSAERTGGSVSTLTIQRTQQEDSAVYLCASSRTGSNYGYTFGSGTRLTVV.

This chain connects TRBV11-2 to TRBJ2-5; possibly TRBD2 for D (6 bases). The CDR3 is made up of 16 amino acids. V lost 5 bases and J 4 bases, leaving 20 bases between the germline ends. CDR1 SGHAT and CDR2 FQNNGV come from the germline V gene. CDR3: CASSRVAGHKGETQYF. CDR3 DNA sequence: TGTGCCAGCAGCAGAGTCGCGGGGCACAAGGGAGAGACCCAGTACTTC.

The chain links TRBV5-1 to TRBJ2-2; 8 bases align to TRBD2. The trim removed 4 bases at V and 4 bases at J, leaving 3 bases unmatched. The germline V gene encodes CDR1 SGHRS and CDR2 YFSETQ. The CDR3 loop spans 14 amino acids. The CDR3 reads CASSDTSGTGELFF. DNA of the CDR3: TGCGCCAGCAGCGATACTAGCGGCACCGGGGAGCTGTTTTTT.

The chain links TRBV9 to TRBJ2-5; 10 nucleotides match TRBD2. The germline V gene encodes CDR1 SGDLS and CDR2 YYNGEE. Trimming at V came to 4 bases and at J to 5 bases, leaving 20 bases not matched to a gene. The CDR3 has 19 amino acids. The DNA for the CDR3 is TGTGCCAGCAGCAAAACCCCCGGCACTAGCGGGGCGGATTGGGAGACCCAGTACTTC. Residues: CASSKTPGTSGADWETQYF.

V gene TRBV28 combines with J gene TRBJ2-2, with TRBD2 as a possible D gene (7 bases). CDR3 size: 15 residues. Between the trimmed V and J ends, which lost 7 bases and 2 bases, there was a span of 14 bases. CDR1 is MDHEN and CDR2 is SYDVKM in the germline V gene. The CDR3 nucleotides are TGTGCCAGCACCCTGGGGGGGCCTAACACCGGGGAGCTGTTTTTT. This encodes CASTLGGPNTGELFF.

This clone came up once. The rearrangement joins TRBV7-2 to TRBJ2-1, with 15 bases lining up with TRBD2. This CDR3 contains 15 residues. Per the germline V gene, CDR1 is SGHTA and CDR2 is FQGNSA. Germline trimming cut 5 bases from V and 9 bases from J; bases unmatched to any gene: 5. As DNA, the CDR3 is TGTGCCAGCAGCGCTAGGACTAGCGGGGGGGTTGAGCAGTTCTTC. This translates into CASSARTSGGVEQFF.

J is TRBJ1-1 and V is TRBV6-4; no clear D gene. V was pared by 4 bases and J by 0 bases, with 6 bases between. Germline CDR1 MRHNA, CDR2 SNTAGT. There are 13 residues in the CDR3. The CDR3 nucleotides read TGTGCCAGCAGTGCCCTCATGAACACTGAAGCTTTCTTT. Its protein product is CASSALMNTEAFF.